This passage covers 6 T cell receptor beta chains from one sample sequenced in a study of shared clonotypes between healthy human individuals. The data were produced by immunoSEQ multiplex PCR, yet TCRdb's version contains in-frame clones alone and is incomplete. The repertoire holds millions of clones, with roughly 95% as singletons. Sequenced: naive CD4+ T cells sorted from blood. The subset is: CD45RA+ positively selected. The receptors were sampled from a man aged 18 to 35 in good health.

The chain is built from TRBV7-8 and TRBJ2-3; no reliable D call. The CDR3 sequence is 16 residues long. Germline V gene data show CDR1 as SGHVS and CDR2 as FQNEAQ. Between the trimmed V and J ends, which lost 1 base and 2 bases, there was a span of 13 bases. The CDR3 here is CASSLVLGLYTDTQYF. The CDR3 DNA reads TGTGCCAGCAGCTTAGTTCTGGGGTTGTACACAGATACGCAGTATTTT.

This sequence joins TRBV6-5 and TRBJ2-7, with 10 bases aligning to TRBD1. V was clipped by 7 bases and J by 4 bases; unmatched bases: 10. The CDR3 extends over 15 amino acids. Germline assignment: CDR1 MNHEY and CDR2 SVGAGI. The CDR3: CASTRNRGQGYEQYF. As DNA, the CDR3 is TGTGCCAGCACCCGGAATCGGGGACAGGGGTACGAGCAGTACTTC.

This clone occurred many times. This sample also contains other DNA sequences that code for the same CDR3. In DNA, the CDR3 is TGTGCCTGGAGTGTACGGGGAAACTATGGCTACACCTTC. This translates into CAWSVRGNYGYTF. The J gene is TRBJ1-2, the V gene TRBV30; unclear D gene. Trimming stripped 0 bases from V and 2 bases from J, with 7 bases between. Germline V gives CDR1 GTSNPN, CDR2 SVGIG (reference sequence). This CDR3 has 13 amino acids.

V and J are TRBV12-5 and TRBJ2-5; the D gene is possibly TRBD2 (5 bases). CDR3 length equals 15 residues. V lost 3 bases and J lost 4, with 15 bases in between. The V gene's germline CDR1 is LGHNT and CDR2 FRNRAP. CDR3 nucleotides: TGTGCTAGTGGTTTATCCGGGGTCGCAGGAGAGACCCAGTACTTC. Amino acids: CASGLSGVAGETQYF.

This clone appeared a single time. The chain joins TRBV5-1 to TRBJ2-3; 9 bases are shared with TRBD2. Trimming removed 4 bases from V and 5 bases from J; junction bases left unmatched: 11. Germline lookup yields CDR1 SGHRS and CDR2 YFSETQ. The CDR3 covers 16 residues. DNA of the CDR3: TGCGCCAGCAGCGCTCCTAGCGGGACCCTCGGAGATACGCAGTATTTT. Protein sequence: CASSAPSGTLGDTQYF.

The V and J genes are TRBV4-1 and TRBJ1-1, with D uncertain. V dropped 4 bases and J dropped 6 bases, with 12 bases sitting between them. CDR1 and CDR2 (germline): MGHRA, YSYEKL. The CDR3 runs 13 residues. The CDR3 here is CASSLRGSAEAFF. In DNA form, the CDR3 reads TGCGCCAGCAGCCTACGTGGCTCTGCTGAAGCTTTCTTT.